The clone carrying this TCR beta chain has at least ten counts. These data originate in a study of T cells in Graves' hyperthyroidism and ophthalmopathy. Authors of the study amplified TCR beta CDR3 regions from RNA transcripts. When the TCR CDR3 underwent first-round RT-PCR, the HTBI primer set was used. TCRdb called the multiplex PCR reads again in MiXCR, with one record for every CDR3 protein. Among some 500,000 distinct CDR3 sequences listed, roughly an eighth were seen once. This CDR3 contains 20 residues. Germline CDR1 is SGHAT and CDR2 is FQNNGV. The V and J ends lost 5 bases and 1 base, in that order; junction bases with no gene match: 17.

Material: blood. This TCR was sampled from a woman between 18 and 29 years old with Graves' hyperthyroidism. This chain joins TRBV11-2 and TRBJ2-6, with 7 bases fitting TRBD2. The CDR3 region is CASSPPGGGTLPSGANVLTF. The CDR3 coding sequence is TGTGCCAGCAGCCCCCCGGGGGGAGGGACCCTTCCTTCTGGGGCCAACGTCCTGACTTTC.